This paragraph covers one T cell receptor (beta chain) sequence. These data are taken from a study of sequential checkpoint blockade in melanoma. The wider study: First-line arms were nivolumab then ipilimumab, or the reverse, randomized 1:1. Both treatment sequences were followed by maintenance nivolumab.

TCRdb's copy holds only in-frame clones and misses some; the assay was immunoSEQ multiplex PCR. The sample carries tens of thousands of clones, roughly four fifths recorded once. CDR1 SGHVS and CDR2 FNYEAQ come from the germline V gene. The CDR3 has 13 residues. The V end was cut by 5 bases, the J end by 1 base, with 8 bases between. This sample's treatment: randomized to nivolumab then ipilimumab (arm A) or the reverse (arm B). The sequence derives from a human donor with melanoma. The chain uses TRBV7-6 and TRBJ1-1; no clear D. Sequences were derived from CD8+ T cells sorted from blood (inferred from file names), sampled from a patient given nivolumab and ipilimumab in sequence. CDR3 nucleotide sequence: TGTGCCAGCAGCCGTCAGGAGAACACTGAAGCTTTCTTT. Encoded protein: CASSRQENTEAFF.